In its sample, the clone carrying this T cell receptor beta chain was seen a few times. Its antigen is unknown. Germline CDR1 and CDR2: MNHEY and SVGAGI. CDR3 length: 15 amino acids. Trimming took 5 bases from V and 7 from J, leaving 17 bases between them. These data are taken from a study of blood T cells in healthy people across ages. Study background: The capture of about one barcoded beta molecule per two T cells was achieved by template switching.

Study findings and constraints: It was not known whether donors were CMV positive (a possible confounder of expanded clonotype changes). The recorded TCR beta diversity per million T cells decreased in a roughly linear manner with age. Fewer expanded clones and more diversity marked long-lived versus aged donors.

Sample-barcoded 5' priming and a J-beta primer mix drove a second PCR of 7 to 11 cycles. TCRdb passed the 5' RACE reads through MiXCR, listing each CDR3 protein once. The sample comprises about 1.5 million distinct CDR3 sequences, approximately 43% of which are singletons, and approximately 4.1% rests with the top ten. This chain links TRBV6-5 with TRBJ1-4, with a possible D match to TRBD1 (5 bases). The sequencing sample was made of blood. The TCR sequence derives from a woman younger than 30 in good health. CDR3 DNA: TGTGCCAGCAGTAGCCGGGGGACGAAGGGTGAAAAACTGTTTTTT. Translated, it gives CASSSRGTKGEKLFF.